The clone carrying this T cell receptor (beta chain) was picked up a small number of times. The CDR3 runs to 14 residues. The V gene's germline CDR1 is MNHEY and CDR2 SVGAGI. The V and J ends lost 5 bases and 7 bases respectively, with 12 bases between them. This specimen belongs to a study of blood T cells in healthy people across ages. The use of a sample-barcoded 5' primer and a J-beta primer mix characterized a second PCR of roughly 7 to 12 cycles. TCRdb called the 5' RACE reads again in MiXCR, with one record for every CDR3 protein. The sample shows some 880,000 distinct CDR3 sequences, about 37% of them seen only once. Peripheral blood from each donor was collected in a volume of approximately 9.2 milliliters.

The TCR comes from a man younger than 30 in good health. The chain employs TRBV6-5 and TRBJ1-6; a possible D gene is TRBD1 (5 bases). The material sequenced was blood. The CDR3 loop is CASSGQGTNSPLHF. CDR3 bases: TGTGCCAGCAGTGGCCAGGGTACAAATTCACCCCTCCACTTT.